The 3 T cell receptor beta chains reported below all come from one sample, sequenced in a study of T-cell memory formation after mild COVID-19. TCRdb reanalysed the 5' RACE reads using MiXCR and keeps one entry per CDR3 protein. The table lists a few hundred thousand distinct CDR3 sequences, 20% to 25% of them singletons. Sequencing was performed on PBMCs or a T cell subset sorted from them (not recorded which). The receptor source for this set is a man younger than 35 who had mild COVID-19 (a few samples of this study predate the infection). Cell type and time point are not known.

This clonotype was observed many times. The chain links TRBV7-3 to TRBJ2-6, with TRBD1 as a possible D gene (5 bases). Trimming stripped 4 bases from V and 4 bases from J, with 8 bases between. This CDR3 region has 14 residues. Germline values: CDR1 SGHTA, CDR2 FQGTGA. The CDR3 nucleotides are TGTGCCAGCAGCTCAGGGCCCGGGGCCAACGTCCTGACTTTC. This codes for CASSSGPGANVLTF.

The V gene is TRBV5-1, the J gene TRBJ2-7, with D possibly matching TRBD1 (6 bases). CDR1 is SGHRS and CDR2 is YFSETQ in the germline V gene. The germline V and J ends were trimmed by 5 bases and 4 bases, with 13 bases remaining between them. This CDR3 has 13 amino acids. The CDR3 DNA reads TGCGCCAGCAGGGACAGCCCGCCATACGAGCAGTACTTC. The encoded protein is CASRDSPPYEQYF.

V gene TRBV5-1 combines with J gene TRBJ1-6, with TRBD1 identical over 9 bases. The CDR3 spans 16 residues. The trim removed 4 bases at V and 10 bases at J, leaving 12 bases unmatched. CDR1 SGHRS and CDR2 YFSETQ come from the germline V gene. The CDR3 spells CASSVGTGRFGSPLHF. DNA of the CDR3: TGCGCCAGCAGCGTTGGGACAGGGAGGTTCGGGTCACCCCTCCACTTT.